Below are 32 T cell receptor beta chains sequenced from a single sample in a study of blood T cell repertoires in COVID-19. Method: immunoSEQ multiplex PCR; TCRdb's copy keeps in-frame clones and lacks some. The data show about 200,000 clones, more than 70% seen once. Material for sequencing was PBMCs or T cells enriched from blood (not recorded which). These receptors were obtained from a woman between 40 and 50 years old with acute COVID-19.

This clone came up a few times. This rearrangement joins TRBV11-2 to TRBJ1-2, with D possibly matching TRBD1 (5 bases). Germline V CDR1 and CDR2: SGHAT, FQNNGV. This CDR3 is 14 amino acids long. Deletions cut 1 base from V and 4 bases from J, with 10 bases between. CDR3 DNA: TGTGCCAGCAGCTTAGGCAGGGTGACCTATGGCTACACCTTC. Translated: CASSLGRVTYGYTF.

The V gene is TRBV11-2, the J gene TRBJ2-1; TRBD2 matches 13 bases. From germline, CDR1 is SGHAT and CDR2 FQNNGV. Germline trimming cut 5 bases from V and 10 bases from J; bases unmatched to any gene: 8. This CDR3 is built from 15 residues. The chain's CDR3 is CASSPGLAGTPEQFF. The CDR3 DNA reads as TGTGCCAGCAGCCCGGGACTAGCGGGGACGCCGGAGCAGTTCTTC.

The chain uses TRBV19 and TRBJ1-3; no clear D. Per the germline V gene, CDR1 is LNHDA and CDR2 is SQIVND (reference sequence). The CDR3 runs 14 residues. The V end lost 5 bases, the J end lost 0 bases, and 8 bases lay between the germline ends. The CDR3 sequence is CASSPLASGNTIYF. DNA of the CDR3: TGTGCCAGTAGTCCGTTGGCCTCTGGAAACACCATATATTTT.

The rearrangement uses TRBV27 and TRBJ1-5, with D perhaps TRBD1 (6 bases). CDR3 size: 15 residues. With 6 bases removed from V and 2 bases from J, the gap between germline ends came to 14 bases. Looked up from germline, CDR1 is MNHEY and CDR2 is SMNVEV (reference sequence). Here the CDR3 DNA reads TGTGCCAGCAGCCCCCAGGGGAGAGGCAATCAGCCCCAGCATTTT. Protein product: CASSPQGRGNQPQHF.

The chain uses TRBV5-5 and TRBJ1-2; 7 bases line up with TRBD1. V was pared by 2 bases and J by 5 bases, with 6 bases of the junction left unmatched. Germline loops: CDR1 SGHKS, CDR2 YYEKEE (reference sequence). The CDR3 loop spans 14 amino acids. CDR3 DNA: TGTGCCAGCAGCTTTGAGACAGGGCGGTATGGCTACACCTTC. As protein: CASSFETGRYGYTF.

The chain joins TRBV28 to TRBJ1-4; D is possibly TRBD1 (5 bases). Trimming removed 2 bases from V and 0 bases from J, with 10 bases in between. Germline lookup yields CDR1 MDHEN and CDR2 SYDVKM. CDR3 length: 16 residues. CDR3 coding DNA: TGTGCCAGCAGTTTAGAGGGACTGGCAACTAATGAAAAACTGTTTTTT. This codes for CASSLEGLATNEKLFF.

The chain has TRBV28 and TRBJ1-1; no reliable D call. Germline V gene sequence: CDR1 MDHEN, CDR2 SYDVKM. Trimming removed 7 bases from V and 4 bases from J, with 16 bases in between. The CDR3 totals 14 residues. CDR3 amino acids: CASITSGEITEAFF. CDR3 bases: TGTGCCAGCATTACCAGCGGGGAGATCACTGAAGCTTTCTTT.

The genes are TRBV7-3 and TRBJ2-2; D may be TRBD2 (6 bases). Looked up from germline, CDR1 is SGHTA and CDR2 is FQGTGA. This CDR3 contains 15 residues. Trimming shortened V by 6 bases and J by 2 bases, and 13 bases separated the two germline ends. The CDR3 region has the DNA TGTGCCAGCAGGCGGGACTCAAGTAACACCGGGGAGCTGTTTTTT. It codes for CASRRDSSNTGELFF.

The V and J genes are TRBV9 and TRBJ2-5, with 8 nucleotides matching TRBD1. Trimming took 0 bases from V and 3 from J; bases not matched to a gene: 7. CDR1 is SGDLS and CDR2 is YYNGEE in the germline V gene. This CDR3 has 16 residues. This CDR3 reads CASSVGAGGLEETQYF. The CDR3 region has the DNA TGTGCCAGCAGCGTAGGAGCAGGGGGCCTAGAAGAGACCCAGTACTTC.

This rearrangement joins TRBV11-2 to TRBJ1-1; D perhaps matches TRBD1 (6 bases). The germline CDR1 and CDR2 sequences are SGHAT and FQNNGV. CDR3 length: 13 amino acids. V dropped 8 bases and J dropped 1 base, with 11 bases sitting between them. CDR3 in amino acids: CASQTGPNTEAFF. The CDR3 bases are TGTGCCAGCCAAACAGGGCCGAACACTGAAGCTTTCTTT.

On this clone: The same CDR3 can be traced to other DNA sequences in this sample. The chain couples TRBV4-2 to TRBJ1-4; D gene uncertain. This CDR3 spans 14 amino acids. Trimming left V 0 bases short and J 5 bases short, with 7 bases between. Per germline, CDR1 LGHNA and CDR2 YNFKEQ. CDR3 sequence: CASSQDGGNEKLFF. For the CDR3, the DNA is TGTGCCAGCAGCCAAGACGGCGGGAATGAAAAACTGTTTTTT.

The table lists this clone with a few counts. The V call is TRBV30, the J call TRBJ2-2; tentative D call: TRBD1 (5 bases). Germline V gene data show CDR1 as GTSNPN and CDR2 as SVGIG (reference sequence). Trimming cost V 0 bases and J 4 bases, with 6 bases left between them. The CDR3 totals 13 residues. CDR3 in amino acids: CAWSVDSTGELFF. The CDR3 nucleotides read TGTGCCTGGAGTGTAGACAGCACCGGGGAGCTGTTTTTT.

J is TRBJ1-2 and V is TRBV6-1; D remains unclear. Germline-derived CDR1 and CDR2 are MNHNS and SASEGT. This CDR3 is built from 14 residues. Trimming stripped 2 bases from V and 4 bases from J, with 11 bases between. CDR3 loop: CASSERRGVYGYTF. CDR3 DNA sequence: TGTGCCAGCAGTGAACGTCGGGGTGTCTATGGCTACACCTTC.

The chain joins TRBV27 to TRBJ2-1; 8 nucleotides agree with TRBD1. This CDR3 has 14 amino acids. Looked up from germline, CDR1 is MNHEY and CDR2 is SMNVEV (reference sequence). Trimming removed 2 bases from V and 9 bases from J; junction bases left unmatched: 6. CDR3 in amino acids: CASSLRDRSLEQFF. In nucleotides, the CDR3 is TGTGCCAGCAGTTTAAGGGACAGGTCTCTTGAGCAGTTCTTC.

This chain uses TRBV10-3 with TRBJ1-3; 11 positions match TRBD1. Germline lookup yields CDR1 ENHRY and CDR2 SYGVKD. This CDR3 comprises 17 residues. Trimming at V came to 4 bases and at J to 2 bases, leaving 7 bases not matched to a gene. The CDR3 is CAISVVWGQGAGNTIYF. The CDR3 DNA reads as TGTGCCATCAGTGTCGTATGGGGACAGGGGGCTGGAAACACCATATATTTT.

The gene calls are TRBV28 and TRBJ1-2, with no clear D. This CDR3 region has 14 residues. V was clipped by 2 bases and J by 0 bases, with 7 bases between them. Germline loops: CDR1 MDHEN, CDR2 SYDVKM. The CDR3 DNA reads TGTGCCAGCAGTTTAGAGAGAACTAACTATGGCTACACCTTC. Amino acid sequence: CASSLERTNYGYTF.

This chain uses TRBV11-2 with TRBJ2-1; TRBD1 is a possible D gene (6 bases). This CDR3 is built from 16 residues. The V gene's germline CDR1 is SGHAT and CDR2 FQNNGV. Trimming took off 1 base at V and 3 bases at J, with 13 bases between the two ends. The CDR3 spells CASSLAGVGVYNEQFF. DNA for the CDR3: TGTGCCAGCAGCTTAGCAGGGGTCGGAGTCTACAATGAGCAGTTCTTC.

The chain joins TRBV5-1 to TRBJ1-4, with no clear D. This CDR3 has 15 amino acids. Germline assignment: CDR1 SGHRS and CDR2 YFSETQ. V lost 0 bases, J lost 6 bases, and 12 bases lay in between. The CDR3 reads CASSLAGAADEKLFF. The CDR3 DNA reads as TGCGCCAGCAGCTTGGCCGGTGCCGCGGATGAAAAACTGTTTTTT.

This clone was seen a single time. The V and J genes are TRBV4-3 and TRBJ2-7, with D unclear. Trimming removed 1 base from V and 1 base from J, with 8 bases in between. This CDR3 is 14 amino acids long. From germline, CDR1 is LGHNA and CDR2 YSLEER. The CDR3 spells CASSQGLNSYEQYF. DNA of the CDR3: TGCGCCAGCAGCCAAGGCCTAAATTCCTACGAGCAGTACTTC.

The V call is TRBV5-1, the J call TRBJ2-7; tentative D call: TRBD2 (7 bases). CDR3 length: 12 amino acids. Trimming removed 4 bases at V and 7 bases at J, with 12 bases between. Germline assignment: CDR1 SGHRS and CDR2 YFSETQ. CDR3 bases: TGCGCCAGCAGCAAACAGGGACTAGAGCAGTACTTC. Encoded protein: CASSKQGLEQYF.

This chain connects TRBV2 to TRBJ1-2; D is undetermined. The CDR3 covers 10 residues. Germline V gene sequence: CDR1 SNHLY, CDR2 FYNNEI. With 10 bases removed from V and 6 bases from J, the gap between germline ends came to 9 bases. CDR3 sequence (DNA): TGTGCCATTGCGGGTGATGGCTACACCTTC. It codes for CAIAGDGYTF.

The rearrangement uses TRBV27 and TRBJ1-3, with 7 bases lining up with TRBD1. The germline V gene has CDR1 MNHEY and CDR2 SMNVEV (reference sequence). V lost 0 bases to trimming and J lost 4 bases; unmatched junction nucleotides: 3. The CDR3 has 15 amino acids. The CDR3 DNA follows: TGTGCCAGCAGTTTATCGAAACAGGGGGGAAACACCATATATTTT. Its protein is CASSLSKQGGNTIYF.

CDR3 loop: CASSTDYYNEQFF. The CDR3 DNA is TGCGCCAGCAGCACTGACTACTACAATGAGCAGTTCTTC. The genes are TRBV5-1 and TRBJ2-1; TRBD2 might be the D (5 bases). V was clipped by 4 bases and J by 3 bases, with 8 bases between them. The CDR3 consists of 13 residues. CDR1 is SGHRS and CDR2 is YFSETQ in the germline V gene.

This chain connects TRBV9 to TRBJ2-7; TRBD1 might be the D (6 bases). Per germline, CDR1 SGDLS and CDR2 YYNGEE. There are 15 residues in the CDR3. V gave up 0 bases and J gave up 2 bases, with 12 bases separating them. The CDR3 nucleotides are TGTGCCAGCAGCGTAGAGGGCAGGGGAGCCTACGAGCAGTACTTC. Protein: CASSVEGRGAYEQYF.

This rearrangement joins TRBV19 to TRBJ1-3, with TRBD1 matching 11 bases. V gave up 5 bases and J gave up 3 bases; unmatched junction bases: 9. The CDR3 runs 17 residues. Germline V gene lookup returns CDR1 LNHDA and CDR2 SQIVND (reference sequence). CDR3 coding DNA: TGTGCCAGTAGTGCGCGGACAGGGGGCATCGATGGAAACACCATATATTTT. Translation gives CASSARTGGIDGNTIYF. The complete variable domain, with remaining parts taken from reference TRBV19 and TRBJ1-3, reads DGGITQSPKYLFRKEGQNVTLSCEQNLNHDAMYWYRQDPGQGLRLIYYSQIVNDFQKGDIAEGYSVSREKKESFPLTVTSAQKNPTAFYLCASSARTGGIDGNTIYFGEGSWLTVV.

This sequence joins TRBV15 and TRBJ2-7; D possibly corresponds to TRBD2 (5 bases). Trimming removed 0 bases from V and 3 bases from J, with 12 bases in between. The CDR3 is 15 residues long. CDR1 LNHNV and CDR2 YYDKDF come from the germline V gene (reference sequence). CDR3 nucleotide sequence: TGTGCCACCAGCAGAGAGCGAGGGCCCTACTACGAGCAGTACTTC. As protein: CATSRERGPYYEQYF. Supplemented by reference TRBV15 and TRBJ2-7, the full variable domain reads DAMVIQNPRYQVTQFGKPVTLSCSQTLNHNVMYWYQQKSSQAPKLLFHYYDKDFNNEADTPDNFQSRRPNTSFCFLDIRSPGLGDTAMYLCATSRERGPYYEQYFGPGTRLTVT.

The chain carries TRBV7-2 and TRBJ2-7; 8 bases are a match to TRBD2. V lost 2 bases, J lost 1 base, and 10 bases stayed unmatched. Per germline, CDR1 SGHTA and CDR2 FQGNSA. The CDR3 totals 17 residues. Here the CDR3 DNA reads TGTGCCAGCAGCTTAATCGCGGCGGGAGGAGCATCCTACGAGCAGTACTTC. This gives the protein CASSLIAAGGASYEQYF. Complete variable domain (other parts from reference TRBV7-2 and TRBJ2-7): GAGVSQSPSNKVTEKGKDVELRCDPISGHTALYWYRQSLGQGLEFLIYFQGNSAPDKSGLPSDRFSAERTGGSVSTLTIQRTQQEDSAVYLCASSLIAAGGASYEQYFGPGTRLTVT.

CDR3 in DNA: TGCGCCAGCAGCCGAGAACAGAGTCGCTCTGGAAACACCATATATTTT. Its translation is CASSREQSRSGNTIYF. The chain uses TRBV4-1 and TRBJ1-3, with D unclear. The germline gives CDR1 MGHRA, CDR2 YSYEKL. The CDR3 contains 16 residues. V was shortened by 4 bases and J by 0 bases, with 13 bases between the two germline ends.

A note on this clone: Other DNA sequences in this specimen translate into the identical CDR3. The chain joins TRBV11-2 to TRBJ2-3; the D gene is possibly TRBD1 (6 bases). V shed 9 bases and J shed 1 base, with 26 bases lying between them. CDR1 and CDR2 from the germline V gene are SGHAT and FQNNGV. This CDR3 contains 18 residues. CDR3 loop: CASSRTNRQDRRTDTQYF. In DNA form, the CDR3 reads TGTGCCAGTAGCCGAACGAACAGACAGGACCGCCGCACAGATACGCAGTATTTT.

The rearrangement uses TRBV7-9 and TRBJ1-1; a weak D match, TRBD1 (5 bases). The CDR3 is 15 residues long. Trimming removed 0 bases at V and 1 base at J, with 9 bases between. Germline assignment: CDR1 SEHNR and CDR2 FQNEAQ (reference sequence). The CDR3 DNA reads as TGTGCCAGCAGCTTAGCTGCAGGGTCGAACACTGAAGCTTTCTTT. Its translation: CASSLAAGSNTEAFF.

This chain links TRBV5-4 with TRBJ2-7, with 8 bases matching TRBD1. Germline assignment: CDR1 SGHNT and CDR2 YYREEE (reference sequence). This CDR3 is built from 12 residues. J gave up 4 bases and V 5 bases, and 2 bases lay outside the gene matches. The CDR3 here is CASSRDRYEQYF. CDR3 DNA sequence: TGTGCCAGCAGTAGGGACAGGTACGAGCAGTACTTC.

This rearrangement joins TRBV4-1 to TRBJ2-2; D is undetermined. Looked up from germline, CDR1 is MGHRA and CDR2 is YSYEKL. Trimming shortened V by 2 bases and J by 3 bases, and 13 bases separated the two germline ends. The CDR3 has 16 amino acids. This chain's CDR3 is CASSQTPDLYTGELFF. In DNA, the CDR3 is TGCGCCAGCAGCCAAACACCAGACTTGTACACCGGGGAGCTGTTTTTT.